The rows below give T cell receptor beta chains drawn from one sample of a study of radiotherapy plus CTLA-4 blockade in lung cancer. The assay was immunoSEQ multiplex PCR, and TCRdb's table has in-frame clones only and misses some. Of approximately 60,000 clones detected, approximately 80% appear once; the ten largest clones hold approximately 4.5%. Sequenced material: peripheral blood, taken from a patient treated with radiotherapy plus ipilimumab. Receptors originate from a human donor with non-small cell lung cancer who had a complete response to radiotherapy plus ipilimumab. Both conserved end residues are part of each CDR3. A D gene is named only where the DNA matches it firmly. Clone size is not always given. Where it is, it says once, few, many or a class for expanded clones.

j_call	d_call	cdr3_length	clone_size	v_call	cdr3_aa	cdr3_nt
TRBJ1-2	TRBD1	14	.	TRBV2	CASSFPGTGYGYTF	TGTGCCAGCAGTTTCCCCGGGACAGGCTATGGCTACACCTTC
TRBJ2-2	TRBD2	16	.	TRBV7-9	CASRPLRDYNTGELFF	TGTGCCAGCAGACCCCTCCGGGACTATAACACCGGGGAGCTGTTTTTT
TRBJ1-1	.	11	.	TRBV6-6	CASSPLGKAFF	TGTGCCAGCAGTCCTCTTGGCAAAGCTTTCTTT
TRBJ2-5	.	14	.	TRBV11-2	CASSALRNEQTQYF	TGTGCCAGCAGCGCCCTTCGGAACGAACAGACCCAGTACTTC
TRBJ2-2	.	15	.	TRBV27	CASSPSSGFTGELFF	TGTGCCAGCAGTCCCTCGAGCGGGTTCACCGGGGAGCTGTTTTTT
TRBJ2-1	.	12	.	TRBV7-6	CASSRQSREQFF	TGTGCCAGCAGCAGACAGTCCCGTGAGCAGTTCTTC
TRBJ2-3	.	15	once	TRBV6-5	CASTQLGGGTDTQYF	TGTGCCAGCACTCAACTAGGGGGAGGAACAGATACGCAGTATTTT
TRBJ1-1	TRBD1	13	.	TRBV10-3	CAIRNRGKDEAFF	TGTGCCATCAGGAACAGGGGGAAAGATGAAGCTTTCTTT
TRBJ2-3	.	17	.	TRBV11-2	CASSLDGGLTPIDTQYF	TGTGCCAGCAGCTTAGATGGGGGGCTGACTCCTATAGATACGCAGTATTTT
TRBJ2-5	.	10	.	TRBV12-5	CASGLVPQYF	TGTGCTAGTGGTTTGGTACCCCAGTACTTC
TRBJ2-3	TRBD2	16	.	TRBV28	CASSDPLAGSTDTQYF	TGTGCCAGCAGTGACCCTCTAGCGGGAAGCACAGATACGCAGTATTTT
TRBJ2-1	TRBD2	18	once	TRBV4-3	CASSRGLAGGSSYNEQFF	TGCGCCAGCAGCCGGGGCCTAGCGGGAGGGAGCTCCTACAATGAGCAGTTCTTC
TRBJ2-1	TRBD1	16	few	TRBV19	CASSSLPGQGRNEQFF	TGTGCCAGTAGTTCCCTCCCGGGACAGGGACGGAATGAGCAGTTCTTC
TRBJ1-2	.	12	.	TRBV5-1	CASSVGSYGYTF	TGCGCCAGCAGCGTGGGGTCCTATGGCTACACCTTC
TRBJ1-6	.	15	.	TRBV5-6	CASSPGDRRNSPLHF	TGTGCCAGCAGCCCAGGAGACAGGCGGAATTCACCCCTCCACTTT
TRBJ1-1	TRBD1	14	large	TRBV5-5	CASSHRGLGAEAFF	TGTGCCAGCAGCCACAGGGGGTTGGGGGCTGAAGCTTTCTTT
TRBJ2-2	.	16	.	TRBV7-2	CASSPPGRGRTGELFF	TGTGCCAGCAGCCCCCCCGGTAGGGGCCGCACCGGGGAGCTGTTTTTT
TRBJ2-3	.	13	.	TRBV6-1	CASSDLRYDTQYF	TGTGCCAGCAGTGACCTGAGGTACGATACGCAGTATTTT
TRBJ1-5	.	14	.	TRBV6-1	CASSDGLGNQPQHF	TGTGCCAGCAGTGATGGGTTGGGGAATCAGCCCCAGCATTTT
TRBJ1-5	TRBD1	16	.	TRBV7-9	CASSLDTGGFSQPQHF	TGTGCCAGCAGCTTAGATACAGGGGGCTTCAGTCAGCCCCAGCATTTT
TRBJ1-2	.	15	.	TRBV19	CASSSPRAGNYGYTF	TGTGCTAGTAGTAGTCCTAGGGCGGGGAACTATGGCTACACCTTC
TRBJ2-1	.	15	.	TRBV28	CASRFLPTSENEQFF	TGTGCCAGCAGATTTCTACCGACCTCTGAGAATGAGCAGTTCTTC
TRBJ2-3	.	13	.	TRBV5-8	CASSFGNTDTQYF	TGTGCCAGCAGCTTCGGGAATACAGATACGCAGTATTTT
TRBJ2-7	TRBD2	16	once	TRBV7-2	CASSLDRLAGFYEQYF	TGTGCCAGCAGCTTAGATCGGCTAGCGGGGTTCTACGAGCAGTACTTC
TRBJ1-5	.	13	once	TRBV18	CASSPALGQPQHF	TGTGCCAGCTCACCTGCCCTGGGTCAGCCCCAGCATTTT
TRBJ2-3	.	17	.	TRBV5-8	CASSSPRRRQSTDTQYF	TGTGCCAGCAGCTCACCGAGGAGGAGACAGAGCACAGATACGCAGTATTTT
TRBJ1-2	.	17	.	TRBV21-1	CASSKLLKDRGPCGYTF	TGTGCCAGCAGCAAATTATTAAAGGACAGGGGGCCTTGTGGCTACACCTTC
TRBJ2-3	.	12	.	TRBV5-1	CASSFSTNTQYF	TGCGCCAGCAGCTTCAGTACAAATACGCAGTATTTT
TRBJ1-5	.	15	once	TRBV7-9	CASSTGTFGNQPQHF	TGCGCCAGCAGCACCGGGACATTCGGCAATCAGCCCCAGCATTTT
TRBJ1-1	.	15	.	TRBV2	CATADLQLGDTEAFF	TGTGCCACCGCGGACCTCCAACTGGGGGACACTGAAGCTTTCTTT
TRBJ1-1	.	15	.	TRBV30	CAWSHLGQRSTEAFF	TGTGCCTGGAGTCACCTCGGACAGCGAAGCACTGAAGCTTTCTTT
TRBJ2-1	TRBD2	15	.	TRBV19	CASSKLLAGIPEQFF	TGTGCCAGTAGTAAACTACTAGCGGGAATCCCTGAGCAGTTCTTC
TRBJ1-1	.	16	.	TRBV9	CASSVGFPGMNTEAFF	TGTGCCAGCAGCGTAGGATTCCCAGGGATGAACACTGAAGCTTTCTTT
TRBJ2-1	.	13	.	TRBV5-1	CASSEDPRNEQFF	TGCGCCAGCAGCGAGGACCCGCGCAATGAGCAGTTCTTC
TRBJ1-5	.	15	.	TRBV6-1	CASTLEGSSNQPQHF	TGTGCCAGCACCTTGGAGGGCTCGAGCAATCAGCCCCAGCATTTT
TRBJ1-2	TRBD1	17	.	TRBV7-2	CASSHRVLGQGASGYTF	TGTGCCAGCAGTCATAGGGTTCTGGGACAGGGGGCGAGTGGCTACACCTTC
TRBJ1-1	TRBD1	16	.	TRBV5-1	CASSLGQGAEDTEAFF	TGCGCCAGCAGCTTGGGACAGGGGGCAGAGGACACTGAAGCTTTCTTT
TRBJ1-5	.	13	.	TRBV6-1	CASSGSGNQPQHF	TGTGCCAGCAGTGGATCGGGCAATCAGCCCCAGCATTTT
TRBJ2-7	TRBD2	16	.	TRBV18	CASSQKRAGGFNEQYF	TGTGCCAGCTCACAGAAACGAGCGGGGGGGTTCAACGAGCAGTACTTC
TRBJ1-3	.	13	.	TRBV6-6	CASGYWAGNTIYF	TGTGCCAGCGGTTATTGGGCTGGAAACACCATATATTTT
TRBJ1-2	.	14	.	TRBV18	CASSLGSVYYGYTF	TGTGCCAGCTCGCTGGGGTCCGTTTACTATGGCTACACCTTC
TRBJ2-5	TRBD1	17	once	TRBV7-2	CASSLMGQARRQETQYF	TGTGCCAGCAGCTTAATGGGACAGGCCCGGAGACAAGAGACCCAGTACTTC
TRBJ2-3	TRBD1	14	.	TRBV18	CASSRDRGTDTQYF	TGTGCCAGCTCAAGGGACAGGGGCACAGATACGCAGTATTTT
TRBJ1-2	.	14	.	TRBV27	CASSFRRRGEGYTF	TGTGCCAGCAGTTTCCGACGCAGGGGAGAAGGCTACACCTTC
TRBJ1-1	.	13	.	TRBV6-6	CASSYAVSTEAFF	TGTGCCAGCAGTTATGCGGTATCCACTGAAGCTTTCTTT
TRBJ2-7	TRBD2	15	.	TRBV13	CASSSGLANSYEQYF	TGTGCCAGCAGCTCGGGACTAGCCAACTCCTACGAGCAGTACTTC
TRBJ1-1	.	14	.	TRBV7-2	CASRAGTRETEAFF	TGTGCCAGCAGGGCCGGGACGAGGGAAACTGAAGCTTTCTTT
TRBJ2-5	.	14	.	TRBV9	CASSPIGEEGTQYF	TGTGCCAGCAGCCCCATTGGGGAAGAGGGGACCCAGTACTTC
TRBJ2-5	.	11	.	TRBV20-1	CSATGGETQYF	TGCAGTGCGACGGGGGGCGAGACCCAGTACTTC
TRBJ1-4	.	16	.	TRBV6-6	CASTRTDTPTNEKLFF	TGTGCCAGCACCCGAACGGACACTCCTACTAATGAAAAACTGTTTTTT
TRBJ2-5	.	15	.	TRBV19	CASRKQSDSQETQYF	TGTGCCAGTAGGAAACAGTCGGATTCACAAGAGACCCAGTACTTC
TRBJ2-1	.	12	.	TRBV9	CASSAGFVEQFF	TGTGCCAGCAGCGCAGGGTTTGTTGAGCAGTTCTTC
TRBJ1-2	.	15	.	TRBV7-2	CASSLAGTGYYGYTF	TGTGCCAGCAGCTTAGCGGGAACAGGGTACTATGGCTACACCTTC
TRBJ1-2	TRBD1	13	once	TRBV19	CASSTTGTGLFTF	TGTGCCAGTAGTACTACCGGGACAGGGCTTTTTACCTTC
TRBJ1-5	TRBD1	16	.	TRBV5-5	CASSLTPGQGFQPQHF	TGTGCCAGCAGCTTGACCCCTGGACAGGGATTTCAGCCCCAGCATTTT
TRBJ1-1	.	10	.	TRBV29-1	CGTVDTEAFF	TGCGGAACAGTGGACACTGAAGCTTTCTTT
TRBJ1-2	TRBD1	14	.	TRBV2	CASSAGTGVIGYTF	TGTGCCAGCAGTGCCGGGACAGGGGTTATAGGCTACACCTTC
TRBJ1-1	.	13	.	TRBV30	CAWNRGRNTEAFF	TGTGCCTGGAATCGAGGAAGGAACACTGAAGCTTTCTTT
TRBJ1-3	.	14	.	TRBV7-2	CASSLRGSGNTIYF	TGTGCCAGCAGCTTGAGGGGCTCTGGAAACACCATATATTTT
TRBJ1-2	TRBD1	14	few	TRBV19	CASSWTGANYGYTF	TGTGCCAGTAGTTGGACAGGAGCTAACTATGGCTACACCTTC